This T cell receptor (beta chain) appears in the sequencing data of a study of OX40 agonist ivuxolimab in advanced cancers. Looking at the study overall: Patients were dosed with the agonistic anti-OX40 (CD134) antibody ivuxolimab. People who had prior anti-PD-1, anti-PD-L1 or anti-CTLA-4 therapy could take part, and around 40% had some. Points from the study as a whole: Relative to CD4+, CD8+ T cells held more expanded clones on average.

Notes on this clone: Its target is unknown.

In germline, CDR1 is GTSNPN, CDR2 SVGIG (reference sequence). The CDR3 is 14 residues long. The method was immunoSEQ multiplex PCR; TCRdb's version includes in-frame clones alone and lacks a portion of them. The sample carries approximately 94,000 clones, roughly 90% recorded once. This TCR derives from an adult with an advanced solid tumor such as melanoma, head and neck, liver or kidney cancer. The chain links TRBV30 to TRBJ2-5, with TRBD1 identical over 10 bases. The DNA end lines up better with TRBJ2-7; the J call may be wrong. Here the sequenced sample was CD4+ or CD8+ T cells sorted from blood, taken in a trial of the OX40 agonist ivuxolimab. The CDR3 nucleotides read TGTGCCTGGAGTGGGGACAGGGGATCCTACGAGCAGTACTTC. Its translation is CAWSGDRGSYEQYF.